This TCR beta chain stems from a study of T cell changes during pregnancy in multiple sclerosis. Profiled with immunoSEQ multiplex PCR; TCRdb holds only in-frame clones, not every one. This table has fewer than 90,000 clones, 85% to 95% appearing once. From germline, CDR1 is SGHTA and CDR2 FQGNSA. The CDR3 has 14 amino acids. The V end was cut by 1 base, the J end by 10 bases, with 16 bases between. The rearrangement links TRBV7-2 to TRBJ1-1; D possibly corresponds to TRBD1 (5 bases). The TCR sequence derives from a female donor with multiple sclerosis, enrolled in a pregnancy study. This sample comprised peripheral blood, obtained in the third trimester of pregnancy. CDR3 sequence: CASSLDPSAGRAFF. The CDR3 nucleotides are TGTGCCAGCAGCTTAGACCCCTCGGCAGGGCGAGCTTTCTTT.